This T cell receptor (beta chain) was profiled in a study of T cell repertoires in cytomegalovirus infection. Study context: Both CMV infection and a matching HLA type were indicated by public TCR beta signatures.

The sample holds a few counts of this clonotype. The germline CDR1 and CDR2 sequences are MNHEY and SVGAGI. The CDR3 consists of 16 residues. The ends lost 3 bases at V and 0 bases at J; junction bases unmatched: 2. TCRdb called the reads again in MiXCR, with one record for every CDR3 protein. The profile shows 180,000 or so distinct CDR3 sequences, approximately 18% of them singletons. The chain joins TRBV6-5 to TRBJ2-3; 11 nucleotides line up with TRBD2. The sample consisted of CD8+ T cells from PBMCs. The sequence was obtained from a human donor in good health (CMV status not recorded). Some clones in this sample may be carry-over from other donors' samples. This chain's CDR3 is CASSYSSGGSTDTQYF. CDR3 nucleotide sequence: TGTGCCAGCAGTTATTCTAGCGGGGGGAGCACAGATACGCAGTATTTT.